The 27 T cell receptor beta chains reported below all come from one sample, sequenced in a study of OX40 agonist ivuxolimab in advanced cancers. Assay: immunoSEQ multiplex PCR; the TCRdb copy retains only in-frame clones and omits some. The sample shows over 85,000 clones, about four fifths of them seen only once. The sequenced sample was CD4+ or CD8+ T cells sorted from blood, obtained in a trial of the OX40 agonist ivuxolimab. Receptors originate from an adult with an advanced solid tumor such as melanoma, head and neck, liver or kidney cancer.

V gene TRBV18 combines with J gene TRBJ1-1, with D uncertain. V lost 0 bases and J lost 4, with 15 bases in between. CDR1 and CDR2 (germline): KGHSH, LQKENI. The CDR3 spans 16 residues. CDR3 in amino acids: CASSPPFGVVRTEAFF. Written as DNA, the CDR3 is TGTGCCAGCTCACCACCGTTCGGGGTCGTTCGCACTGAAGCTTTCTTT.

The chain has TRBV7-9 and TRBJ1-2; D gene unclear. The CDR3 length is 14 residues. Germline values: CDR1 SEHNR, CDR2 FQNEAQ (reference sequence). V lost 7 bases and J lost 2, with 14 bases in between. The CDR3 nucleotides read TGTGCCAGCATCGTCCTATTGGGGAACTATGGCTACACCTTC. Protein product: CASIVLLGNYGYTF.

The CDR3, as DNA: TGTGCCAGTAAGGAGGGGGTCGGTCAGCCCCAGCATTTT. It translates to CASKEGVGQPQHF. This rearrangement joins TRBV19 to TRBJ1-5, with D perhaps TRBD1 (6 bases). V lost 7 bases to trimming and J lost 6 bases, with 13 bases between them. Looked up from germline, CDR1 is LNHDA and CDR2 is SQIVND (reference sequence). The CDR3 totals 13 residues.

The chain carries TRBV4-3 and TRBJ2-2; a weak D match, TRBD1 (6 bases). The V end was cut by 5 bases, the J end by 5 bases, with 15 bases between. The CDR3 covers 15 residues. CDR1 is LGHNA and CDR2 is YSLEER in the germline V gene. CDR3 nucleotides: TGCGCCAGCAGCTCCGGACAGTTGACGACCGGGGAGCTGTTTTTT. This sequence encodes CASSSGQLTTGELFF.

Only a few counts were recorded for this clone. This chain joins TRBV7-8 and TRBJ1-1; D may be TRBD1 (5 bases). V lost 1 base and J lost 0, with 21 bases in between. Germline loops: CDR1 SGHVS, CDR2 FQNEAQ. This CDR3 has 19 residues. The CDR3 sequence: CASSLDRFSISVLNTEAFF. For the CDR3, the DNA is TGTGCCAGCAGCTTAGACAGGTTCTCAATTTCTGTGCTGAACACTGAAGCTTTCTTT.

This chain joins TRBV2 and TRBJ2-3, with D unresolved. V gave up 2 bases and J gave up 7 bases, with 7 bases separating them. The CDR3 is made up of 12 amino acids. Germline-derived CDR1 and CDR2 are SNHLY and FYNNEI. Written as DNA, the CDR3 is TGTGCCAGCAGTGAATACTTGAATACGCAGTATTTT. Translation gives CASSEYLNTQYF.

This chain links TRBV18 with TRBJ2-7; no definite D call. Germline values: CDR1 KGHSH, CDR2 LQKENI. Trimming removed 3 bases at V and 5 bases at J, with 17 bases between. This CDR3 region has 15 residues. The CDR3 DNA follows: TGTGCCAGCTCACCGCGTGACTCCCGAAGGGACGAGCAGTACTTC. Protein: CASSPRDSRRDEQYF.

The V gene is TRBV25-1, the J gene TRBJ2-1; a weak D match, TRBD2 (6 bases). The CDR3 has 17 amino acids. V lost 3 bases and J 6 bases, leaving 21 bases between the germline ends. Germline V lookup: CDR1 MGHDK, CDR2 SYGVNS. The CDR3 here is CASSDFWRRGRSNEQFF. The CDR3 region has the DNA TGTGCCAGCAGTGATTTTTGGCGTCGGGGGAGGTCCAATGAGCAGTTCTTC.

CDR3 loop: CASSMPGLGEEQYF. The CDR3, as DNA: TGTGCCAGTAGTATGCCGGGACTGGGAGAGGAGCAGTACTTC. The chain combines TRBV19 with TRBJ2-7, with D possibly matching TRBD2 (6 bases). CDR1 is LNHDA and CDR2 is SQIVND in the germline V gene (reference sequence). This CDR3 has 14 amino acids. With 3 bases removed from V and 7 bases from J, the gap between germline ends came to 16 bases.

The chain's CDR3 is CASSSPGLANEQFF. CDR3 nucleotides: TGTGCCAGCAGTTCACCGGGACTAGCAAATGAGCAGTTCTTC. This chain joins TRBV27 and TRBJ2-1, with TRBD2 matching over 9 bases. Germline CDR1 and CDR2: MNHEY and SMNVEV (reference sequence). The CDR3 loop spans 14 amino acids. Trimming at V came to 4 bases and at J to 7 bases, leaving 5 bases not matched to a gene.

J is TRBJ2-7 and V is TRBV7-2; TRBD1 matches 7 bases. J was trimmed by 2 bases and V by 2 bases; bases with no gene match: 3. The germline V gene has CDR1 SGHTA and CDR2 FQGNSA. CDR3 size: 14 residues. The CDR3 DNA is TGTGCCAGCAGCTTATTCCAGGGGGCCTACGAGCAGTACTTC. It encodes CASSLFQGAYEQYF.

This clone was found a few times. The J gene is TRBJ2-1, the V gene TRBV6-1, with D perhaps matching TRBD2 (6 bases). V lost 6 bases to trimming and J lost 4 bases, with 13 bases between them. The germline V gene has CDR1 MNHNS and CDR2 SASEGT. The CDR3 extends over 14 amino acids. The CDR3 here is CASREIAVYNEQFF. The CDR3 DNA follows: TGTGCCAGCAGGGAGATAGCGGTATACAATGAGCAGTTCTTC.

V gene TRBV5-1 combines with J gene TRBJ1-1, with D possibly being TRBD1 (5 bases). Germline V gives CDR1 SGHRS, CDR2 YFSETQ. Trimming left V 4 bases short and J 3 bases short, with 13 bases between. The CDR3 extends over 14 amino acids. The DNA of the CDR3 is TGCGCCAGCAGCCCCGGGACGGGATACACTGAAGCTTTCTTT. It is translated as CASSPGTGYTEAFF.

The rearrangement links TRBV25-1 to TRBJ1-6, with D possibly TRBD1 on 6 matching bases. With 5 bases removed from V and 6 bases from J, the gap between germline ends came to 14 bases. CDR1 is MGHDK and CDR2 is SYGVNS in the germline V gene. CDR3 length: 15 residues. CDR3 loop: CASSTDDRRNSPLHF. CDR3 sequence (DNA): TGTGCCAGCAGTACGGATGACAGGCGTAATTCACCCCTCCACTTT.

V and J are TRBV6-5 and TRBJ2-1; 10 positions match TRBD2. This CDR3 has 12 residues. Germline lookup yields CDR1 MNHEY and CDR2 SVGAGI. The V segment lost 2 bases and the J segment 16 bases; nucleotides outside the gene matches: 5. Here the CDR3 DNA reads TGTGCCAGCAGTTACGAGCGGGGGGGTTTATTCTTC. Protein product: CASSYERGGLFF.

This chain joins TRBV9 and TRBJ2-3, with D unclear. This CDR3 is built from 17 residues. V dropped 4 bases and J dropped 0 bases, with 18 bases sitting between them. Germline V gene data show CDR1 as SGDLS and CDR2 as YYNGEE. In DNA form, the CDR3 reads TGTGCCAGCAGCACAGAGCTTGGGCTAGATAGCACAGATACGCAGTATTTT. Its translation: CASSTELGLDSTDTQYF.

The J gene is TRBJ2-2, the V gene TRBV7-3; D not certain. Deletions cut 5 bases from V and 2 bases from J, with 21 bases between. The CDR3 is 18 amino acids. Germline loops: CDR1 SGHTA, CDR2 FQGTGA. The CDR3 DNA sequence: TGTGCCAGCAGCCCCTCCCCCGTTTCCCAGATCAACACCGGGGAGCTGTTTTTT. It is translated as CASSPSPVSQINTGELFF.

The J gene is TRBJ2-2, the V gene TRBV7-2, with D possibly being TRBD2 (5 bases). V was shortened by 2 bases and J by 6 bases, with 16 bases between the two germline ends. The germline CDR1 and CDR2 sequences are SGHTA and FQGNSA. The CDR3 sequence is 16 residues long. The CDR3 DNA follows: TGTGCCAGCAGCTTAAAGGGAGCGGCCCCCTCCGGGGAGCTGTTTTTT. Protein product: CASSLKGAAPSGELFF.

This clone was seen a few times. The CDR3 region is CASSQPGHDLGPQHF. CDR3 nucleotide sequence: TGTGCCAGCAGTCAACCGGGACACGATCTGGGGCCCCAGCATTTT. The chain links TRBV28 to TRBJ1-5; D is possibly TRBD1 (6 bases). V lost 5 bases to trimming and J lost 9 bases, with 20 bases between them. CDR1 and CDR2 (germline): MDHEN, SYDVKM. The CDR3 is made up of 15 amino acids.

The gene calls are TRBV7-9 and TRBJ1-1, with TRBD1 matching over 7 bases. Germline V lookup: CDR1 SEHNR, CDR2 FQNEAQ (reference sequence). This CDR3 region has 16 residues. Trimming cost V 6 bases and J 2 bases; bases outside gene matches: 12. CDR3 DNA sequence: TGTGCCAGCAGTCGGTACGACAGGGCAATTAACACTGAAGCTTTCTTT. It yields the protein CASSRYDRAINTEAFF.

The V gene is TRBV4-1, the J gene TRBJ2-3; 7 bases line up with TRBD2. Germline CDR1 is MGHRA and CDR2 is YSYEKL. J gave up 3 bases and V 6 bases, and 9 bases lay outside the gene matches. The CDR3 spans 15 residues. CDR3 nucleotides: TGCGCCAGCAGGGAGGTGCGGGAGAGTACAGATACGCAGTATTTT. Translated, it gives CASREVRESTDTQYF.

The DNA for the CDR3 is TGCAGCGTAGGCGGAGCCAATGGCTACACCTTC. Translation gives CSVGGANGYTF. The chain recombines TRBV29-1 with TRBJ1-2; no definite D call. Germline loops: CDR1 SQVTM, CDR2 ANQGSEA. This CDR3 is 11 amino acids long. The V end was cut by 6 bases, the J end by 6 bases, with 11 bases between.

V usage is TRBV6-5 and J usage is TRBJ1-3, with no clear D. The CDR3 is 15 amino acids. Trimming shortened V by 0 bases and J by 5 bases, and 11 bases separated the two germline ends. Germline lookup yields CDR1 MNHEY and CDR2 SVGAGI. The CDR3 DNA is TGTGCCAGCAGTTACTCGGAGCCCCATAGAAACACCATATATTTT. Translation: CASSYSEPHRNTIYF.

V is TRBV6-6 and J is TRBJ2-3, with TRBD1 matching 7 bases. This CDR3 is 14 amino acids long. CDR1 and CDR2 from the germline V gene are MNHNY and SVGAGI (reference sequence). The J segment lost 5 bases and the V segment lost 2 bases, leaving 4 bases of the junction unmatched. CDR3 in amino acids: CASSYMDRKDTQYF. The CDR3 coding sequence is TGTGCCAGCAGTTACATGGACAGGAAAGATACGCAGTATTTT.

This clone has a single count. The chain uses TRBV28 and TRBJ2-7; 9 bases fit TRBD1. In germline, CDR1 is MDHEN, CDR2 SYDVKM. J was trimmed by 6 bases and V by 6 bases; bases with no gene match: 9. This CDR3 has 14 amino acids. CDR3 residues: CASSPQQGAGEQYF. For the CDR3, the DNA is TGTGCCAGCAGCCCTCAACAGGGGGCGGGCGAGCAGTACTTC.

This clone has just a few counts. Other DNA sequences in the same sample also yield this CDR3. The V gene is TRBV19, the J gene TRBJ2-7, with D maybe TRBD1 (7 bases). The CDR3 contains 12 residues. The germline CDR1 and CDR2 sequences are LNHDA and SQIVND (reference sequence). V was pared by 6 bases and J by 4 bases, with 10 bases between. The CDR3 sequence is CASSRGEYEQYF. The CDR3 bases are TGTGCCAGTAGCAGGGGGGAATACGAGCAGTACTTC.

The V and J genes are TRBV29-1 and TRBJ2-2, with 7 bases lining up with TRBD1. The J segment lost 0 bases and the V segment lost 6 bases, leaving 4 bases of the junction unmatched. The length of the CDR3 is 14 residues. Germline CDR1 is SQVTM and CDR2 is ANQGSEA. This CDR3 reads CSVPGTANTGELFF. The CDR3 DNA follows: TGCAGCGTGCCCGGGACAGCGAACACCGGGGAGCTGTTTTTT.